This T cell receptor (beta chain) was obtained from a study of cytomegalovirus exposure and HLA in healthy donors. V gave up 4 bases and J gave up 4 bases, with 20 bases separating them. CDR1 is MNHEY, CDR2 SMNVEV, per germline (reference sequence). The CDR3 contains 16 residues. The PCR made use of 60 Vbeta and 13 Jbeta primers. The data were produced by immunoSEQ multiplex PCR, yet TCRdb's version contains in-frame clones alone and is incomplete. The data contain some 85,000 clones, approximately 84% of them singletons. The sample holds a few counts of this clone. Antigen: not known. Study results and limitations: In vitro checks showed that a few CMV-associated chains really do target CMV antigens. An observed cluster of highly shared sequence variants was recorded as a likely sequencing artifact.

The chain links TRBV27 to TRBJ2-7, with D possibly being TRBD2 (5 bases). The sample comprised PBMCs. The source is a woman aged 45-60 years in good health and CMV-seronegative. This chain's CDR3 is CASSSTPRLAGYEQYF. In DNA form, the CDR3 reads TGTGCCAGCAGTTCTACCCCCCGGCTAGCTGGGTACGAGCAGTACTTC.